This T cell receptor (beta chain) was identified during a study of cytomegalovirus exposure and HLA in healthy donors. Regarding the study as a whole: HLA alleles were associated with 15,000 to 20,000 TCR beta sequences in a later analysis at 0.05 false discovery rate.

The PCR was carried out with 60 Vbeta primers and 13 Jbeta primers. Sequenced by immunoSEQ multiplex PCR; TCRdb stores in-frame clones only, minus some. The table records 55,000 to 85,000 clones, roughly 69% of them present only once. This clone has more than one count but fewer than ten. What it recognizes is unknown. The CDR3 runs 16 residues. V trimming: 6 bases; J trimming: 5 bases; junction bases outside the gene matches: 10. CDR1 is MDHEN and CDR2 is SYDVKM in the germline V gene. V is TRBV28 and J is TRBJ1-5, with 10 bases identical to TRBD1. The TCR was taken from a woman in her fifties or sixties in good health and CMV-seronegative. The sequencing input was PBMCs. The CDR3 nucleotides read TGTGCCAGCAGCCCCTGGGGGACAGGGGAGGATCAGCCCCAGCATTTT. It specifies CASSPWGTGEDQPQHF.